This TCR beta chain comes out of a study of cytomegalovirus exposure and HLA in healthy donors. Study conclusions and caveats: Reports state that TCR beta sequences accurately predicted most subjects' HLA-A and HLA-B alleles.

PCR used 60 Vbeta primers and 13 Jbeta primers. Sequencing used immunoSEQ multiplex PCR; TCRdb keeps in-frame clones, though not all of them. There are 170,000 or so clones in the sample; 86% occur only once, and nearly 2% lies in the top ten. On this clone: Its antigen remains unidentified.

The V gene's germline CDR1 is KGHSH and CDR2 LQKENI. The CDR3 has 15 residues. J gave up 3 bases and V 4 bases, and 6 bases lay outside the gene matches. The source is a woman younger than 30 in good health and CMV-seronegative. Sequenced: PBMCs. The chain carries TRBV18 and TRBJ2-7; 10 bases match TRBD1. CDR3: CASSRDGQGGYEQYF. DNA of the CDR3: TGTGCCAGCTCACGGGACGGACAGGGGGGCTACGAGCAGTACTTC.